This T cell receptor (beta chain) was sequenced in a study of human T cells and chemical hapten exposure. CDR1 and CDR2 (germline): DFQATT, SNEGSKA (reference sequence). V was cut by 1 base and J by 8 bases, with 12 bases left in between. CDR3 length: 14 residues. One entry per CDR3 protein, called by TCRdb with MiXCR from the RACE reads. Of about 140,000 distinct CDR3 sequences in the sample, roughly 12% were seen once. The time point here: patch test 2, 6 weeks after DPC sensitization. The treatment was: therapeutic diphenylcyclopropenone sensitization with weekly scalp DPC. The sequence came from a woman aged 45-60 years with alopecia areata. Some clones in this sample may be carry-over from other donors' samples. The chain combines TRBV20-1 with TRBJ1-6, with D perhaps matching TRBD1 (5 bases). Here the sequenced sample was whole blood, taken in connection with sensitization to the hapten diphenylcyclopropenone (DPC). The CDR3: CSARALGGDSPLHF. The CDR3 DNA reads TGCAGTGCTAGAGCCCTCGGGGGGGATTCACCCCTCCACTTT.